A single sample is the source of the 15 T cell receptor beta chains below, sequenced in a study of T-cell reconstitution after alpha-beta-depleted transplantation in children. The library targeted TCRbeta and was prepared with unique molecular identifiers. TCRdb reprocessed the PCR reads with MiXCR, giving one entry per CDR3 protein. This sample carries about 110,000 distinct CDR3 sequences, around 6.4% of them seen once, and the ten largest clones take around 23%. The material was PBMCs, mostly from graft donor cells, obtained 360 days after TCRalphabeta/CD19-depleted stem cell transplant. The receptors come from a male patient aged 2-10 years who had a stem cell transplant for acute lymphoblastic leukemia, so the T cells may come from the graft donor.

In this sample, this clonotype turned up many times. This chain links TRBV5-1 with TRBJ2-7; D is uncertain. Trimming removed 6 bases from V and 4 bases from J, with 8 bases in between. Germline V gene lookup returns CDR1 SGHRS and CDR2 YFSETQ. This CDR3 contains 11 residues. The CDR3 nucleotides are TGCGCCAGCACCCTGGGGTACGAGCAGTACTTC. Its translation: CASTLGYEQYF.

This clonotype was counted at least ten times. The CDR3 nucleotides are TGTGCCAGCTCCTTCGGGCGGGGCCAGTACTTC. Its protein is CASSFGRGQYF. The chain links TRBV12-3 or TRBV12-4 to TRBJ2-5; perhaps TRBD2 as D (6 bases). Trimming shortened V by 8 bases and J by 10 bases, and 14 bases separated the two germline ends. The CDR3 contains 11 residues.

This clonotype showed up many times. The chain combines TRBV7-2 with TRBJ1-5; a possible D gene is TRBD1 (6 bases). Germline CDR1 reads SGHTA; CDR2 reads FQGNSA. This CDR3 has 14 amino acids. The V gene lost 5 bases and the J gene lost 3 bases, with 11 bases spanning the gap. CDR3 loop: CASSPTGLNQPQHF. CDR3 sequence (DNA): TGTGCCAGCAGCCCGACAGGACTCAATCAGCCCCAGCATTTT.

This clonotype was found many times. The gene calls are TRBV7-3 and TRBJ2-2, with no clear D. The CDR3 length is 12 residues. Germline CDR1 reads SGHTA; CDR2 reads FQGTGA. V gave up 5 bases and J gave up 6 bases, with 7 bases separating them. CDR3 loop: CASSDPPGELFF. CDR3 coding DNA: TGTGCCAGCAGCGACCCGCCCGGGGAGCTGTTTTTT.

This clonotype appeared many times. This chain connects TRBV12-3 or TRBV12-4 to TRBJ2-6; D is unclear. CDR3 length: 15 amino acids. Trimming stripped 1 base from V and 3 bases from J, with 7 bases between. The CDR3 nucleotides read TGTGCCAGCAGTTTAGAAGAGTTTGGGGCCAACGTCCTGACTTTC. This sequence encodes CASSLEEFGANVLTF.

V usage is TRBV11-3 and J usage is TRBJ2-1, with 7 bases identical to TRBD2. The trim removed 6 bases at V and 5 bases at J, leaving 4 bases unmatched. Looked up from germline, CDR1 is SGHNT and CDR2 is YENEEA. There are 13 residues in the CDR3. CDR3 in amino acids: CASRASGNNEQFF. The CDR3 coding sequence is TGTGCCAGCAGGGCTAGCGGAAACAATGAGCAGTTCTTC. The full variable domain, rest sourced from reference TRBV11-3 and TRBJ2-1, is EAGVVQSPRYKIIEKKQPVAFWCNPISGHNTLYWYLQNLGQGPELLIRYENEEAVDDSQLPKDRFSAERLKGVDSTLKIQPAELGDSAVYLCASRASGNNEQFFGPGTRLTVL.

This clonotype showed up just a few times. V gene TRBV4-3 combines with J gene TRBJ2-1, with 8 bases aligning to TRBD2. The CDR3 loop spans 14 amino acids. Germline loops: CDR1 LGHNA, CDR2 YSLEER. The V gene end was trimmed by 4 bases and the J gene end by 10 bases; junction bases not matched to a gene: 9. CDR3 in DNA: TGCGCCAGCAGCCCGGGAGCGGGGGCACGCGAGCAGTTCTTC. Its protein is CASSPGAGAREQFF.

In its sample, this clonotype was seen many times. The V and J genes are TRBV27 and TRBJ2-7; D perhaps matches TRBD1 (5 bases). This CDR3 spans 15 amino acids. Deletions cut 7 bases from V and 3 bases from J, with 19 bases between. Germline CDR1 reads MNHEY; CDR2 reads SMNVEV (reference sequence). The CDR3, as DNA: TGTGCCAGCACCAGGGTGGCAGGGAAGATCTACGAGCAGTACTTC. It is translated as CASTRVAGKIYEQYF.

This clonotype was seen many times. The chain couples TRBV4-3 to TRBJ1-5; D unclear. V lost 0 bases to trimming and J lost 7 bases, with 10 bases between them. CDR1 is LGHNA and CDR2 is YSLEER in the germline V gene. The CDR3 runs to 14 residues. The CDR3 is CASSQEAQLQPQHF. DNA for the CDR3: TGCGCCAGCAGCCAAGAAGCCCAGCTCCAGCCCCAGCATTTT.

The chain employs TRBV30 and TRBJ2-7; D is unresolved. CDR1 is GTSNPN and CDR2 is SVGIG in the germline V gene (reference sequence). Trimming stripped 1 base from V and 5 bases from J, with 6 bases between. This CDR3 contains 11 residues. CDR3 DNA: TGTGCCTGGAGTGAAGGGAACGAGCAGTACTTC. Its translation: CAWSEGNEQYF.

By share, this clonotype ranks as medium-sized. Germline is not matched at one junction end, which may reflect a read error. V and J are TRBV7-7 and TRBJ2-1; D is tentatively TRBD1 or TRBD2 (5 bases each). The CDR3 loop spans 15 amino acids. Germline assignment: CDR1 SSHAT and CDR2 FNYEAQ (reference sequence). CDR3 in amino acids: CASSRQTTSYNEQFF. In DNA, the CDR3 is TGTGCTAGCAGCCGACAGACTACCTCCTACAATGAGCAGTTCTTC.

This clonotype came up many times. The CDR3 loop reads CASNAGGVEETQYF. Written as DNA, the CDR3 is TGTGCCAGCAATGCAGGGGGCGTCGAAGAGACCCAGTACTTC. The chain joins TRBV6-1 to TRBJ2-5; 8 bases match TRBD1. The CDR3 has 14 residues. Germline V gives CDR1 MNHNS, CDR2 SASEGT. J lost 3 bases, V lost 7 bases, and 7 bases had no gene match.

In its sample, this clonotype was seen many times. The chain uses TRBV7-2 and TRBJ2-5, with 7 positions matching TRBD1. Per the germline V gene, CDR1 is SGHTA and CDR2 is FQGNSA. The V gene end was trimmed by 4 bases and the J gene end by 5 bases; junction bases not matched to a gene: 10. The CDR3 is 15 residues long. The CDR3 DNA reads TGTGCCAGCAGCTACACCGTGACAGGGCTGGAGACCCAGTACTTC. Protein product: CASSYTVTGLETQYF.

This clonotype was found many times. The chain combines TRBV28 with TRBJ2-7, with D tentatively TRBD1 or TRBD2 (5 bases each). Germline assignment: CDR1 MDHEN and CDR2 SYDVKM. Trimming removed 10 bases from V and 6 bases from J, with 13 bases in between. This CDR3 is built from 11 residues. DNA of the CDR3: TGTGCCATAGGAACCGGGGCCGAGCAGTACTTC. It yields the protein CAIGTGAEQYF.

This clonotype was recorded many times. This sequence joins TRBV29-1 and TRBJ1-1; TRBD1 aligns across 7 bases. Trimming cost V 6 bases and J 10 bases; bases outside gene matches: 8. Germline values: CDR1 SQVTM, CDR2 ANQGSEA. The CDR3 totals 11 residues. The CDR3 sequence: CSVATGAGAFF. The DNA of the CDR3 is TGCAGCGTGGCTACAGGGGCAGGAGCTTTCTTT.